One sample yielded the 16 T cell receptor beta chains listed below, sequenced in a study of blood T cell repertoires in COVID-19. Measured with immunoSEQ multiplex PCR; TCRdb has only the in-frame clones, and not every one. Of around 41,000 clones in the sample, more than 75% were seen once. Sequenced material: peripheral blood. All receptors come from a human donor in a cohort sampled during active COVID-19.

This clone was observed once. The V and J genes are TRBV7-9 and TRBJ1-2, with D possibly being TRBD1 (5 bases). This CDR3 contains 14 residues. Germline-derived CDR1 and CDR2 are SEHNR and FQNEAQ (reference sequence). Trimming left V 5 bases short and J 3 bases short, with 13 bases between. For the CDR3, the DNA is TGTGCCAGCAGCCGCCCGGGGGTTGACTATGGCTACACCTTC. Its protein product is CASSRPGVDYGYTF.

This clone has a single count. The V call is TRBV5-1, the J call TRBJ2-2; 7 nucleotides match TRBD1. This CDR3 contains 16 residues. The germline gives CDR1 SGHRS, CDR2 YFSETQ. The junction had 7 bases not matched to a gene; V was cut back by 4 bases and J by 1 base. The CDR3 sequence: CASSHRTGLNTGELFF. The CDR3 region has the DNA TGCGCCAGCAGCCACCGGACAGGACTGAACACCGGGGAGCTGTTTTTT.

The chain links TRBV27 to TRBJ2-6; 10 nucleotides match TRBD1. Germline V gives CDR1 MNHEY, CDR2 SMNVEV (reference sequence). This CDR3 contains 17 residues. V shed 8 bases and J 2 bases; nucleotides not matched to a gene: 9. The CDR3 here is CASGLDRGGTGANVLTF. The CDR3 nucleotides are TGTGCCAGCGGCCTGGACAGGGGGGGGACTGGGGCCAACGTCCTGACTTTC.

This clone has a handful of counts. The gene calls are TRBV11-1 and TRBJ2-7; TRBD1 matches at 8 bases. CDR1 and CDR2 from the germline V gene are SGHAT and FQDESV (reference sequence). The CDR3 totals 15 residues. V shed 4 bases, J shed 3 bases, and the junction held 8 bases outside the gene matches. As DNA, the CDR3 is TGTGCCAGCAGCTACCGGGACAGGCACCGCTACGAGCAGTACTTC. Its protein is CASSYRDRHRYEQYF.

The CDR3: CASSYSAGVSSPLHF. Written as DNA, the CDR3 is TGTGCCAGCAGTTACTCGGCAGGGGTGAGTTCACCCCTCCACTTT. This chain joins TRBV6-5 and TRBJ1-6; perhaps TRBD1 as D (6 bases). Per the germline V gene, CDR1 is MNHEY and CDR2 is SVGAGI. V lost 0 bases, J lost 9 bases, and 12 bases lay in between. This CDR3 region has 15 residues.

V is TRBV2 and J is TRBJ1-2; 8 nucleotides agree with TRBD1. Losses at the gene ends were 4 bases for V and 8 bases for J; bases not matched to a gene: 9. CDR3 size: 14 residues. CDR1 is SNHLY and CDR2 is FYNNEI in the germline V gene. The CDR3 spells CASSGTGRMSGYTF. DNA of the CDR3: TGTGCCAGCAGTGGGACAGGGAGGATGTCGGGCTACACCTTC.

The chain employs TRBV11-2 and TRBJ2-4; TRBD1 aligns across 8 bases. The CDR3 totals 16 residues. From germline, CDR1 is SGHAT and CDR2 FQNNGV. J lost 1 base, V lost 5 bases, and 7 bases had no gene match. This CDR3 is CASSPTGVEAKNIQYF. As DNA, the CDR3 is TGTGCCAGCAGCCCGACAGGGGTGGAGGCCAAAAACATTCAGTACTTC.

This rearrangement joins TRBV5-1 to TRBJ2-7; TRBD1 matches at 7 bases. The CDR3 is made up of 15 amino acids. Trimming removed 5 bases from V and 3 bases from J; junction bases left unmatched: 11. The V gene's germline CDR1 is SGHRS and CDR2 YFSETQ. The CDR3 coding sequence is TGCGCCAGCAGGTTGTCAGGGGGTGGGGGCTACGAGCAGTACTTC. It codes for CASRLSGGGGYEQYF.

This rearrangement joins TRBV19 to TRBJ1-5; TRBD1 aligns across 8 bases. Germline V gene data show CDR1 as LNHDA and CDR2 as SQIVND (reference sequence). Trimming cost V 10 bases and J 1 base; bases outside gene matches: 3. The CDR3 consists of 13 residues. The CDR3 bases are TGTGCCACTAGACAGGGGAGCAATCAGCCCCAGCATTTT. Its translation is CATRQGSNQPQHF.

This chain joins TRBV4-2 and TRBJ1-1, with D tentatively TRBD1 (6 bases). With 0 bases removed from V and 10 bases from J, the gap between germline ends came to 12 bases. The CDR3 totals 13 residues. Germline loops: CDR1 LGHNA, CDR2 YNFKEQ. The CDR3 is CASSQDTGRAAFF. The CDR3 region has the DNA TGTGCCAGCAGCCAAGACACAGGGAGGGCAGCTTTCTTT.

CDR3 residues: CASSPREPSYEQYF. The CDR3 region has the DNA TGTGCCAGCAGCCCCCGGGAGCCCTCCTACGAGCAGTACTTC. The V gene is TRBV7-8, the J gene TRBJ2-7; tentative D call: TRBD2 (6 bases). Germline V lookup: CDR1 SGHVS, CDR2 FQNEAQ. Trimming removed 5 bases from V and 0 bases from J, with 11 bases in between. This CDR3 spans 14 amino acids.

The gene calls are TRBV25-1 and TRBJ1-5; 9 bases are a match to TRBD1. Germline V gene data show CDR1 as MGHDK and CDR2 as SYGVNS. J gave up 2 bases and V 4 bases, and 0 bases lay outside the gene matches. This CDR3 spans 14 amino acids. DNA of the CDR3: TGTGCCAGCAGTGGGGACAGGGGCAATCAGCCCCAGCATTTT. Translating it yields CASSGDRGNQPQHF.

The chain has TRBV9 and TRBJ2-1; the match to TRBD1 covers 9 bases. The V gene end was trimmed by 3 bases and the J gene end by 1 base; junction bases not matched to a gene: 2. The CDR3 extends over 15 amino acids. Per the germline V gene, CDR1 is SGDLS and CDR2 is YYNGEE. As DNA, the CDR3 is TGTGCCAGCAGCGAGGGACAGGGATCCTACAATGAGCAGTTCTTC. Translation gives CASSEGQGSYNEQFF.

The chain links TRBV6-5 to TRBJ2-5; 9 positions agree with TRBD1. Per germline, CDR1 MNHEY and CDR2 SVGAGI. This CDR3 is 13 amino acids long. V gave up 5 bases and J gave up 5 bases; unmatched junction bases: 3. The CDR3 region has the DNA TGTGCCAGCAGTATACAGGGGGCGGAGACCCAGTACTTC. This sequence encodes CASSIQGAETQYF.

The genes are TRBV19 and TRBJ1-3; D perhaps matches TRBD1 (6 bases). This CDR3 spans 16 amino acids. Germline-derived CDR1 and CDR2 are LNHDA and SQIVND (reference sequence). The V gene lost 5 bases and the J gene lost 0 bases, with 14 bases spanning the gap. DNA for the CDR3: TGTGCCAGTAGTGCCAGGGGCGTCAGCTCTGGAAACACCATATATTTT. Amino acids: CASSARGVSSGNTIYF.

The chain recombines TRBV4-1 with TRBJ2-3; 13 bases fit TRBD2. Trimming at V came to 0 bases and at J to 1 base, leaving 7 bases not matched to a gene. The CDR3 runs 19 residues. Germline CDR1 reads MGHRA; CDR2 reads YSYEKL. DNA of the CDR3: TGCGCCAGCAGCCAAGAAGGCCTTACTAGCGGGGGGGGCACAGATACGCAGTATTTT. Its translation is CASSQEGLTSGGGTDTQYF.